Here is one TCR beta chain with its context. Its matching antigen is unknown. This CDR3 comprises 15 residues. Germline-derived CDR1 and CDR2 are MNHEY and SVGAGI. The sample originates from a study of T cells expressing NK-cell markers. TCRdb re-called the 5' RACE reads, yielding one record per CDR3 amino acid sequence without DNA. The listing records about 170,000 distinct CDR3 sequences. Study results and limitations: One observes that, in several donors, these clonotypes were also the leading ones within the CD3+CD56-NKG2C+ fraction.

The source material was blood T cells: a sorted CD56 or NKG2C T cell subset, CD4+ or CD8+ T cells, or bulk PBMC T cells (not recorded which). This TCR was sampled from a man aged 18 to 70 in good health. V usage is TRBV6-5 and J usage is TRBJ1-2; the TCRdb call, TRBD1, lacks DNA for checking. CDR3 region: CASSYGDRGWNGYTF.